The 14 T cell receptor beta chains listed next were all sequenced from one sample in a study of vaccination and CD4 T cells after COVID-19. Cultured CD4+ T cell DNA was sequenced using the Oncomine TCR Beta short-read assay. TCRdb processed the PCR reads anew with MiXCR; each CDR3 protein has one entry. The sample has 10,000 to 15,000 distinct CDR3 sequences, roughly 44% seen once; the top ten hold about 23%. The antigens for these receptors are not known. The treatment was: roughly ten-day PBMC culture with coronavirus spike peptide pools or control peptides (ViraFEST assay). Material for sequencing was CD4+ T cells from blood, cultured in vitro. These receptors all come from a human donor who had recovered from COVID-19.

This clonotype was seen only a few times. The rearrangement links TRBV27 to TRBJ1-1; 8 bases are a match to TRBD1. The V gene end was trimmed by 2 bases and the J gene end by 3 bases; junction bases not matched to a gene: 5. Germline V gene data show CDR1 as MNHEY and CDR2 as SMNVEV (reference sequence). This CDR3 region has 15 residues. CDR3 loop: CASSLGQGWDTEAFF. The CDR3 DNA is TGTGCCAGCAGTTTAGGACAGGGCTGGGACACTGAAGCTTTCTTT.

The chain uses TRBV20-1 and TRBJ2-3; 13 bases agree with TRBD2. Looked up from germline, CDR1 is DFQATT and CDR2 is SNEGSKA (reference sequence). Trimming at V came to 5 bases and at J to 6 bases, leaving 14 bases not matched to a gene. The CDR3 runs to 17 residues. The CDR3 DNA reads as TGCAGTGCTCCGCTTACTAGGACTAGCGGGAGTACTGATACGCAGTATTTT. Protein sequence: CSAPLTRTSGSTDTQYF.

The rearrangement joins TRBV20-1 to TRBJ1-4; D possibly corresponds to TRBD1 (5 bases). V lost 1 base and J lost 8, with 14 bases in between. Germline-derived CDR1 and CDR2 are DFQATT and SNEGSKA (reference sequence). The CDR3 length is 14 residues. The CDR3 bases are TGCAGTGCTAGAGCCTCAGGGAAGGGGGAAAAACTGTTTTTT. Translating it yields CSARASGKGEKLFF.

The CDR3 reads CASSSMPGWVSEQYF. For the CDR3, the DNA is TGTGCCAGCAGCTCTATGCCGGGATGGGTGAGCGAGCAGTACTTC. The chain is built from TRBV7-8 and TRBJ2-7; tentative D call: TRBD2 (5 bases). The V gene's germline CDR1 is SGHVS and CDR2 FQNEAQ. Trimming cost V 4 bases and J 6 bases, with 19 bases left between them. This CDR3 spans 15 amino acids.

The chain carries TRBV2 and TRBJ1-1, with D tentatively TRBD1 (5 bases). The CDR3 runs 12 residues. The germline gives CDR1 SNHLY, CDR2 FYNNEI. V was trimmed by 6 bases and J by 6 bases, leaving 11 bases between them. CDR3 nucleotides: TGTGCCAGCAGGCTAATGGGGGCTGAAGCTTTCTTT. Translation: CASRLMGAEAFF.

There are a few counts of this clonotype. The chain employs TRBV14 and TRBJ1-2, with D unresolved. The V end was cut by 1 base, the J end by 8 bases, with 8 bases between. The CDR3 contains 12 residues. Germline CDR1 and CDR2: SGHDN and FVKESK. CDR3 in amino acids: CASSQGARGYTF. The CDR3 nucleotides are TGTGCCAGCAGCCAAGGGGCGCGGGGCTACACCTTC.

CDR3 sequence reads: CASTARTSGSSETDTQYF. CDR3 sequence (DNA): TGTGCCAGCACCGCTAGGACTAGCGGGAGTAGTGAGACAGATACGCAGTATTTT. The chain joins TRBV5-8 to TRBJ2-3, with 13 nucleotides matching TRBD2. J lost 3 bases, V lost 6 bases, and 13 bases had no gene match. Germline CDR1 SGHTS, CDR2 YDEGEE. This CDR3 has 18 amino acids.

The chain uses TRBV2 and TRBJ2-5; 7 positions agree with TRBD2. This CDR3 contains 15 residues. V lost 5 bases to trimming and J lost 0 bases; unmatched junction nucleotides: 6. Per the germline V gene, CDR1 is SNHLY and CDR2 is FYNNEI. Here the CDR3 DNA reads TGTGCCAGCAGTAAGGGTCTAGCGGACCAAGAGACCCAGTACTTC. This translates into CASSKGLADQETQYF.

CDR3 protein: CASSFQGRRGQETQYF. The CDR3 DNA is TGCGCCAGCAGCTTCCAGGGACGTCGGGGTCAAGAGACCCAGTACTTC. The V gene is TRBV5-1, the J gene TRBJ2-5; TRBD1 or TRBD2 may be the D gene (5 bases each). The V and J ends lost 2 bases and 2 bases respectively, with 16 bases between them. Germline CDR1 and CDR2: SGHRS and YFSETQ. This CDR3 is built from 16 residues.

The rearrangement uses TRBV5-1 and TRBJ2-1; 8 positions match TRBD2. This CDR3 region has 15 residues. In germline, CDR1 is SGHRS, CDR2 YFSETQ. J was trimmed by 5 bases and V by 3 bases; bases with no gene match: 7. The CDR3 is CASSSMPAGDNEQFF. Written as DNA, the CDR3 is TGCGCCAGCAGCTCGATGCCAGCGGGAGACAATGAGCAGTTCTTC.

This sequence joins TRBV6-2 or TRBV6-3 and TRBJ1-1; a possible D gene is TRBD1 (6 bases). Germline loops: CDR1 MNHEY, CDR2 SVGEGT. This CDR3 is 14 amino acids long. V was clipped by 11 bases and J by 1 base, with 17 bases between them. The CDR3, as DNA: TGTGCCGGGGGGCTACGGCGGAAGAACACTGAAGCTTTCTTT. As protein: CAGGLRRKNTEAFF.

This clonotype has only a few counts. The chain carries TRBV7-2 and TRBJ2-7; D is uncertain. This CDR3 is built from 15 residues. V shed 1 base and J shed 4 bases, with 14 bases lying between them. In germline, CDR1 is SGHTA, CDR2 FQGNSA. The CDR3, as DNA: TGTGCCAGCAGCTTAGAGGGCCCCCGAAGGTACGAGCAGTACTTC. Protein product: CASSLEGPRRYEQYF.

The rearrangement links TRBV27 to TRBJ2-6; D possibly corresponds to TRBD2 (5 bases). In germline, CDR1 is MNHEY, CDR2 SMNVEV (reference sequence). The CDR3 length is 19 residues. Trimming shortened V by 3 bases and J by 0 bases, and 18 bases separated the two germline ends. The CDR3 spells CASSFTGYGFSSGANVLTF. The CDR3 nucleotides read TGTGCCAGCAGTTTCACGGGGTACGGGTTCAGCTCTGGGGCCAACGTCCTGACTTTC.

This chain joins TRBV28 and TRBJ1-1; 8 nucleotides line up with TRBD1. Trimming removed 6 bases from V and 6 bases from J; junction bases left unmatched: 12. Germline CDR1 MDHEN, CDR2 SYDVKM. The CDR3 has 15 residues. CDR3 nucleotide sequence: TGTGCCAGCAGCCCCGAGCCCCGGACAGGGCCTGAAGCTTTCTTT. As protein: CASSPEPRTGPEAFF.